Reported below is one T cell receptor beta chain. Antigen: not known. Sample-barcoded 5' priming and a J-beta primer mix drove a second PCR of roughly 7 to 11 cycles. TCRdb ran MiXCR on the 5' RACE reads and lists one entry per CDR3 protein. The sample lists about 720,000 distinct CDR3 sequences, approximately 25% occurring once. The germline V gene has CDR1 KGHDR and CDR2 SFDVKD. The ends lost 6 bases at V and 0 bases at J; junction bases unmatched: 3. The CDR3 has 15 residues. These data come from a study of blood T cells in healthy people across ages. The study's findings and limits: A roughly linear age-dependent decrease characterized TCR beta diversity per million T cells.

These data were also reused for a study on T cells of mothers and their children.

This TCR was sampled from a boy aged 10-17 years in good health. Sequencing was carried out using blood. V gene TRBV24-1 combines with J gene TRBJ2-3; 9 nucleotides align to TRBD2. The CDR3: CATSRAGGSTDTQYF. In DNA, the CDR3 is TGTGCCACCAGTCGAGCGGGAGGAAGCACAGATACGCAGTATTTT.